This T cell receptor (beta chain) was observed in a study of blood T cell repertoires in COVID-19 (dated by TCRdb to 2018 to 2021). Regarding the study in general: Collaborator samples came from the United States, Italy and Spain and covered acute and convalescent phases of COVID-19. The material from the prospective study consisted of cDNA or gDNA derived from T cells, B-cell-depleted T cells, or PBMCs. The dataset comprised deeply sampled blood TCRbeta repertoires from subjects exposed to, actively infected with, or recovered from COVID-19. The repertoires were made available in a free public database intended to serve as a resource for research on the immune response to SARS-CoV-2. Samples were obtained from the ongoing ImmuneRACE study (first 160 participants) and from about 1,300 subjects provided by 6 global collaborators. Sample metadata almost always included a de-identified subject ID, COVID-19 status, age in years and sex. HLA class I and class II types, where available, came from metadata supplied by the sample provider rather than from assay-based typing. Results the study describes overall, beyond this receptor: The quantity of clinical and demographic metadata differed by source and by participant and was supplied without curation.

Including cysteine and phenylalanine, the CDR3 has 16 amino acids. CDR1 and CDR2, looked up from the germline V gene (reference sequence), are SGHNT and YYREEE. The immunoSEQ Assay, a bias-controlled multiplex PCR, was used to amplify TCRbeta CDR3 regions from genomic DNA. In the original analysis: Nucleated cell counts per sample were estimated from amplification of reference gene primers within the assay. Sequence reads were collapsed and filtered to measure the absolute abundance of every unique TCRbeta CDR3 rearrangement. For each sample, productive Simpson clonality was calculated as the square root of Simpson's diversity index over productive rearrangements. The clones in this table, taken by TCRdb from immuneACCESS, are in-frame only. Not every clone is retained; where verified, under half of the shortfall comes from an unresolved V gene, and the cause of the rest is unknown. D and trimming come from the DNA, and the V and J calls and clone size come from that table. This sample lists hundreds of thousands of clones; about 87% were detected once. Together, the top ten hold 6% to 7% of the sample.

A remark on this clone: The antigen it recognizes is unknown. No DNA is shown, since the ends of the CDR3 on it are uncertain; the CDR3 is the one TCRdb lists.

In Seattle, one collaborating source enrolled patients while the infection was active and tracked those patients longitudinally over the course of disease. Each collaborating institution followed its own protocols to collect whole blood in K2EDTA tubes. For TCRbeta analysis, collaborator samples were shipped as frozen whole blood, as isolated PBMCs, or as DNA extracted from either sample type. The sequence is built from TRBV5-4 and TRBJ2-5; the DNA was not used to check the table's D call, TRBD2. The sequence was obtained from a woman in her forties or fifties with COVID-19, enrolled during active disease. Sequencing was done on a sample of peripheral blood. The CDR3 region: CASSFGNGRAGETQYF.